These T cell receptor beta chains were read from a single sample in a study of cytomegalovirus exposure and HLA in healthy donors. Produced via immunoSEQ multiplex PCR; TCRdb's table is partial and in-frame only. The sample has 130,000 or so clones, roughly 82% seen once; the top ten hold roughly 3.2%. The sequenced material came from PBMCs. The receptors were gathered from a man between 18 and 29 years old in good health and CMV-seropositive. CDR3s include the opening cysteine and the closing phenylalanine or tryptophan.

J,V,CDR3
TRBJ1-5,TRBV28,CASRGTAGGTQPQHF
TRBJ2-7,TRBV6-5,CASSIGGDEQYF
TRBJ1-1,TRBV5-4,CASSWSPDRPPTEAFF
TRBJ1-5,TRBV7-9,CASSLSQGIDSNQPQHF
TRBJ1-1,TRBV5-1,CASSAGGNTEAFF
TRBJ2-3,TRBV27,CASSTNPGLAGWRVYF
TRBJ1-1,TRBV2,CASSEIRGQGLEQGEAFF
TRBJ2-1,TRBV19,CASSLGGSSYNEQFF
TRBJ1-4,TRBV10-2,CASSDGTGGNEKLFF
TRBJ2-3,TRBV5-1,CASSFGWSSGADTQYF
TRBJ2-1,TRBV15,CATSRTSGRADEQFF
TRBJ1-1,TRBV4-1,CASSQDLGNTEAFF
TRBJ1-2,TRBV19,CVSLGDHGSNYGYTF
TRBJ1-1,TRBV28,CASLRNLRPEAFF
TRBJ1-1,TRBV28,CASSQNRDLQNTEAFF
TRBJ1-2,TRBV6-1,CASSEQEGAGGYTF
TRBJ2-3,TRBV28,CASSLLGARVDTQYF
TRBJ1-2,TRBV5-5,CASSLWAGSGYTF
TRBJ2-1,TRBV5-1,CASSLDRGEQFF
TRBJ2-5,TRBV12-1,CASSPRVYF
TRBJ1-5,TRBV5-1,CASRQDSNQPQHF
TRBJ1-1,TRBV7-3,CASSLSSPTEAFF
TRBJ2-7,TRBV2,CASTETPGGLSYEQYF
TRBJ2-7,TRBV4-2,CASSQDRGRWEQYF
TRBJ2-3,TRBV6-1,CASSEVAGHEDTQYF
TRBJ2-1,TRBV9,CASSPWTSGSSYEQFF
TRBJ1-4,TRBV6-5,CASSQGFATNEKLFF
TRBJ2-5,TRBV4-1,CASSQDKGTSGRETQYF
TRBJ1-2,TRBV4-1,CASSQASAGGFYGYTF
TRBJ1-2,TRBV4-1,CASSQGWGDRVVYGYTF
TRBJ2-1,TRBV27,CASSLPRGLAFEQFF
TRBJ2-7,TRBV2,CASSEGTDAYEQYF
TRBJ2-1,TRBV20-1,CSAARRDEQFF
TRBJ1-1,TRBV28,CASSSDRAGTEAFF
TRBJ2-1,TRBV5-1,CASSDTDRGRHEQFF
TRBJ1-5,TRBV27,CASRLRGGNQPQHF
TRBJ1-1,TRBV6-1,CASSDALGGFF
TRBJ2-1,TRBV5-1,CASSLGLAATYNEQFF
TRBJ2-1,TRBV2,CASGGLAGVNEQFF
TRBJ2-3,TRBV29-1,CSVAGTSGQSTDTQYF
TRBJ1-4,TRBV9,CASSVGRGSSTNEKLFF
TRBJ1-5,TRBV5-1,CASSPGQGVGNQPQHF
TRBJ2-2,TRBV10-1,CASRPTSGRCTGELFF
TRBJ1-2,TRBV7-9,CASTSGSGSPSYGYTF
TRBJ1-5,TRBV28,CASKQTNQPQHF
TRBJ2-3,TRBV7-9,CASSGTLSTDTQYF
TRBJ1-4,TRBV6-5,CASSPPTGRNEKLFF
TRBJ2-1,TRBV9,CASSSGGLAGEGQFF
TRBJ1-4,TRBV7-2,CASSYTGGHEKLFF
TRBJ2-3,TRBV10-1,CASSRTSGRSDTQYF
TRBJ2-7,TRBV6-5,CASSARDPAQYEQYF
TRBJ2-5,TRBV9,CASSPRQGRETQYF
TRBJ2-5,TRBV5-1,CASSPPLAGQETQYF
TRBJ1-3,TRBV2,CASSYRQGNTIYF
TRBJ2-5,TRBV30,CAWTQQETQYF
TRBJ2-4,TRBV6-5,CASSYSTGEGIQYF
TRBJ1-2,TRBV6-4,CASSDFPRFDGSDGYTF
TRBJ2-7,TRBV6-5,CASTRTVYEQYF